The next 32 T cell receptor beta chains were all read from a single sample in a study of blood T cell repertoires in COVID-19. This table comes from immunoSEQ multiplex PCR, and its TCRdb copy is limited to in-frame clones, with some not included. The sample carries hundreds of thousands of clones, 80% to 90% recorded once. The sequencing input was PBMCs or T cells enriched from blood (not recorded which). The source is a man aged 25 to 45 who had recovered from COVID-19.

This chain links TRBV28 with TRBJ1-4; 8 bases line up with TRBD1. The CDR3 covers 15 residues. V lost 7 bases, J lost 10 bases, and 14 bases stayed unmatched. Germline V gene lookup returns CDR1 MDHEN and CDR2 SYDVKM. This chain's CDR3 is CASTQRGQGIVKLFF. In DNA, the CDR3 is TGTGCCAGCACCCAAAGAGGACAGGGTATAGTAAAACTGTTTTTT.

The V gene is TRBV19, the J gene TRBJ1-5; 7 positions agree with TRBD1. Germline CDR1 reads LNHDA; CDR2 reads SQIVND (reference sequence). Losses at the gene ends were 4 bases for V and 4 bases for J; bases not matched to a gene: 7. The CDR3 is 15 residues long. CDR3 in amino acids: CASSKTGPLNQPQHF. The CDR3 nucleotides read TGTGCCAGTAGTAAGACAGGGCCTTTAAATCAGCCCCAGCATTTT. Supplemented by reference TRBV19 and TRBJ1-5, the full variable domain reads DGGITQSPKYLFRKEGQNVTLSCEQNLNHDAMYWYRQDPGQGLRLIYYSQIVNDFQKGDIAEGYSVSREKKESFPLTVTSAQKNPTAFYLCASSKTGPLNQPQHFGDGTRLSIL.

This chain links TRBV5-1 with TRBJ2-3, with a weak D call TRBD2 (6 bases). This CDR3 is built from 16 residues. Germline V gives CDR1 SGHRS, CDR2 YFSETQ. The ends were cut back, 6 bases at V and 1 base at J, with 18 bases in the middle. This CDR3 reads CASNFLEGQGTDTQYF. CDR3 DNA: TGCGCCAGCAATTTCCTGGAGGGCCAAGGCACAGATACGCAGTATTTT.

The rearrangement joins TRBV18 to TRBJ2-3; no firm D call. Germline V gives CDR1 KGHSH, CDR2 LQKENI. Trimming took 2 bases from V and 2 from J, leaving 8 bases between them. The CDR3 is made up of 14 amino acids. DNA for the CDR3: TGTGCCAGCTCACCAACTACCGCCACAGATACGCAGTATTTT. Its protein is CASSPTTATDTQYF.

The genes are TRBV7-8 and TRBJ2-3, with D perhaps matching TRBD2 (6 bases). CDR1 is SGHVS and CDR2 is FQNEAQ in the germline V gene. This CDR3 is built from 15 residues. V dropped 4 bases and J dropped 3 bases, with 14 bases sitting between them. The chain's CDR3 is CASSSTGVGTDTQYF. The CDR3 DNA sequence: TGTGCCAGCAGCTCGACGGGAGTCGGAACAGATACGCAGTATTTT.

This chain joins TRBV24-1 and TRBJ2-3, with TRBD1 matching 8 bases. The V gene end was trimmed by 7 bases and the J gene end by 2 bases; junction bases not matched to a gene: 7. Germline V gene data show CDR1 as KGHDR and CDR2 as SFDVKD. The CDR3 is made up of 15 amino acids. CDR3: CATSPRGRITDTQYF. Here the CDR3 DNA reads TGTGCCACCAGCCCCAGGGGGCGCATCACAGATACGCAGTATTTT.

The rearrangement joins TRBV27 to TRBJ2-7, with 7 bases that match TRBD2. Per the germline V gene, CDR1 is MNHEY and CDR2 is SMNVEV (reference sequence). V trimming: 4 bases; J trimming: 3 bases; junction bases outside the gene matches: 6. The CDR3 has 14 amino acids. CDR3 amino acids: CASSWAGRVYEQYF. In DNA form, the CDR3 reads TGTGCCAGCAGTTGGGCAGGGAGGGTCTACGAGCAGTACTTC.

This chain joins TRBV12-5 and TRBJ2-1; D gene ambiguous. This CDR3 spans 13 amino acids. Trimming shortened V by 1 base and J by 12 bases, and 13 bases separated the two germline ends. Germline CDR1 and CDR2: LGHNT and FRNRAP. CDR3 sequence reads: CASGLGQAMRQFF. The CDR3 nucleotides read TGTGCTAGTGGTTTGGGGCAGGCAATGAGGCAGTTCTTC.

The chain links TRBV11-2 to TRBJ2-7; a possible D gene is TRBD1 (5 bases). The V and J ends lost 8 bases and 3 bases respectively, with 11 bases between them. Germline CDR1 and CDR2: SGHAT and FQNNGV. The CDR3 has 12 amino acids. CDR3 protein: CASGAVFYEQYF. For the CDR3, the DNA is TGTGCCAGCGGGGCAGTTTTCTACGAGCAGTACTTC.

The chain has TRBV28 and TRBJ2-2, with 11 bases matching TRBD2. Germline V gives CDR1 MDHEN, CDR2 SYDVKM. With V trimmed by 3 bases and J by 5 bases, 5 bases remained unmatched. The CDR3 extends over 16 amino acids. The CDR3 loop is CASSFRLAGTTGELFF. The DNA of the CDR3 is TGTGCCAGCAGTTTCAGACTAGCGGGGACTACCGGGGAGCTGTTTTTT.

This clone was detected only a few times. V and J are TRBV9 and TRBJ2-7; D is possibly TRBD1 (5 bases). The germline V gene has CDR1 SGDLS and CDR2 YYNGEE. The germline V and J ends were trimmed by 0 bases and 3 bases, with 13 bases remaining between them. The CDR3 runs to 15 residues. CDR3 nucleotides: TGTGCCAGCAGCGTAGGACAGAGCTTTATCTACGAGCAGTACTTC. This encodes CASSVGQSFIYEQYF.

The rearrangement uses TRBV19 and TRBJ2-1, with D maybe TRBD1 (6 bases). Trimming left V 5 bases short and J 3 bases short, with 14 bases between. Germline V gives CDR1 LNHDA, CDR2 SQIVND (reference sequence). The CDR3 consists of 15 residues. The CDR3 is CASSPTGSYYNEQFF. CDR3 DNA: TGTGCCAGTAGTCCCACAGGGAGTTACTACAATGAGCAGTTCTTC. Full variable domain (outside the CDR3, taken from reference TRBV19 and TRBJ2-1): DGGITQSPKYLFRKEGQNVTLSCEQNLNHDAMYWYRQDPGQGLRLIYYSQIVNDFQKGDIAEGYSVSREKKESFPLTVTSAQKNPTAFYLCASSPTGSYYNEQFFGPGTRLTVL.

The V call is TRBV4-1, the J call TRBJ2-2, with D possibly being TRBD1 (6 bases). From germline, CDR1 is MGHRA and CDR2 YSYEKL. Between the trimmed V and J ends, which lost 4 bases and 6 bases, there was a span of 18 bases. This CDR3 spans 16 amino acids. The CDR3 is CASSLEPGDGPGELFF. The DNA of the CDR3 is TGCGCCAGCAGCCTAGAACCAGGGGACGGGCCCGGGGAGCTGTTTTTT.

This clone was seen once. The chain joins TRBV7-9 to TRBJ1-2; 9 bases map to TRBD1. The germline V gene has CDR1 SEHNR and CDR2 FQNEAQ (reference sequence). J lost 0 bases, V lost 5 bases, and 7 bases had no gene match. This CDR3 is 16 amino acids long. Written as DNA, the CDR3 is TGTGCCAGCAGCATCGGACAGGGGAGTGCTAACTATGGCTACACCTTC. Translating it yields CASSIGQGSANYGYTF.

J is TRBJ1-1 and V is TRBV5-4; D is perhaps TRBD1 (5 bases). The CDR3 sequence is 15 residues long. Germline lookup yields CDR1 SGHNT and CDR2 YYREEE (reference sequence). Trimming pared 3 bases from V and 0 bases from J, leaving 12 bases between. CDR3 amino acids: CASSWGGLMNTEAFF. As DNA, the CDR3 is TGTGCCAGCAGCTGGGGGGGTCTGATGAACACTGAAGCTTTCTTT. Full variable domain (remainder filled in from reference TRBV5-4 and TRBJ1-1): ETGVTQSPTHLIKTRGQQVTLRCSSQSGHNTVSWYQQALGQGPQFIFQYYREEENGRGNFPPRFSGLQFPNYSSELNVNALELDDSALYLCASSWGGLMNTEAFFGQGTRLTVV.

The chain uses TRBV13 and TRBJ2-1; TRBD2 might be the D (5 bases). The V gene's germline CDR1 is PRHDT and CDR2 FYEKMQ (reference sequence). The V and J ends lost 10 bases and 3 bases respectively, with 13 bases between them. The CDR3 consists of 13 residues. CDR3 amino acids: CATLQGSYNEQFF. CDR3 nucleotide sequence: TGTGCCACTCTCCAAGGGAGCTACAATGAGCAGTTCTTC.

This sequence joins TRBV27 and TRBJ1-1; D possibly corresponds to TRBD1 (5 bases). The CDR3 is made up of 15 amino acids. Trimming took off 5 bases at V and 0 bases at J, with 13 bases between the two ends. CDR1 is MNHEY and CDR2 is SMNVEV in the germline V gene (reference sequence). The CDR3 bases are TGTGCCAGCAGTAGCCGGGGGACGGTGAACACTGAAGCTTTCTTT. It encodes CASSSRGTVNTEAFF.

The chain combines TRBV28 with TRBJ2-7; no clear D. Germline assignment: CDR1 MDHEN and CDR2 SYDVKM. The CDR3 is 13 residues long. The V gene lost 5 bases and the J gene lost 2 bases, with 10 bases spanning the gap. The CDR3 region has the DNA TGTGCCAGCAGTCAGGTGCCAACCTACGAGCAGTACTTC. As protein: CASSQVPTYEQYF.

V usage is TRBV3-1 (or the pseudogene TRBV3-2) and J usage is TRBJ1-4; D not resolved. The CDR3 covers 14 residues. V lost 1 base and J lost 12, with 15 bases in between. Germline V CDR1 and CDR2: LGHDT, YNNKEL (reference sequence). Here the CDR3 reads CASSQGPEGAELFF. The CDR3 bases are TGTGCCAGCAGCCAAGGTCCAGAGGGAGCGGAACTGTTTTTT.

This chain links TRBV28 with TRBJ1-6; 9 nucleotides agree with TRBD1. Germline loops: CDR1 MDHEN, CDR2 SYDVKM. The ends lost 9 bases at V and 9 bases at J; junction bases unmatched: 3. The CDR3 contains 12 residues. This chain's CDR3 is CASGQGPSPLHF. The CDR3 bases are TGTGCCAGTGGACAGGGGCCTTCACCCCTCCACTTT.

This sequence joins TRBV10-3 and TRBJ1-2, with 8 bases aligning to TRBD1. Germline V gene lookup returns CDR1 ENHRY and CDR2 SYGVKD. CDR3 length equals 12 residues. V was pared by 10 bases and J by 3 bases, with 4 bases of the junction left unmatched. The CDR3 loop is CATKTGDYGYTF. The CDR3 bases are TGTGCCACGAAGACAGGGGACTATGGCTACACCTTC.

The rearrangement joins TRBV5-6 to TRBJ1-6, with 10 bases lining up with TRBD1. CDR1 is SGHDT, CDR2 YYEEEE, per germline. CDR3 length: 16 amino acids. V was clipped by 0 bases and J by 8 bases; unmatched bases: 5. The CDR3 loop reads CASSLGSGTGDSPLHF. The CDR3 DNA follows: TGTGCCAGCAGCTTGGGGTCCGGGACAGGGGATTCACCCCTCCACTTT.

The chain recombines TRBV19 with TRBJ1-4; D is ambiguous. The CDR3 is made up of 15 amino acids. Trimming left V 6 bases short and J 0 bases short, with 11 bases between. Germline V gene sequence: CDR1 LNHDA, CDR2 SQIVND (reference sequence). The CDR3 DNA sequence: TGTGCCAGTAGGGCCCTACGGGCAACTAATGAAAAACTGTTTTTT. This sequence encodes CASRALRATNEKLFF.

CDR3 sequence (DNA): TGTGCCAGCAGCCAAGTGCCCAGAAGCACAGATACGCAGTATTTT. It is translated as CASSQVPRSTDTQYF. The chain employs TRBV3-1 (or the pseudogene TRBV3-2) and TRBJ2-3; D gene unclear. The germline V gene has CDR1 LGHDT and CDR2 YNNKEL (reference sequence). The CDR3 loop spans 15 amino acids. Trimming cost V 1 base and J 0 bases, with 8 bases left between them.

This clone has just one count. This chain joins TRBV5-8 and TRBJ2-4, with D tentatively TRBD2 (6 bases). Germline CDR1 reads SGHTS; CDR2 reads YDEGEE. V was clipped by 3 bases and J by 3 bases, with 16 bases between them. CDR3 size: 16 residues. The DNA of the CDR3 is TGTGCCAGCAGCTCGAGGGAGGATTGGTTCAAAAACATTCAGTACTTC. Residues: CASSSREDWFKNIQYF.

The chain couples TRBV7-9 to TRBJ2-7; possible D gene TRBD1, 6 bases. The CDR3 spans 13 residues. The V gene's germline CDR1 is SEHNR and CDR2 FQNEAQ (reference sequence). The germline V and J ends were trimmed by 4 bases and 7 bases, with 14 bases remaining between them. The CDR3 DNA is TGTGCCAGCAGCTCTCCGGGACATGGGGAGCAGTACTTC. Its protein product is CASSSPGHGEQYF.

The J gene is TRBJ2-1, the V gene TRBV5-1; D possibly corresponds to TRBD2 (6 bases). The CDR3 totals 17 residues. The germline CDR1 and CDR2 sequences are SGHRS and YFSETQ. The V gene lost 0 bases and the J gene lost 5 bases, with 18 bases spanning the gap. The CDR3 DNA is TGCGCCAGCAGCTTGGGAGAGACTAGAAACCTCCACAATGAGCAGTTCTTC. As protein: CASSLGETRNLHNEQFF.

The J gene is TRBJ2-7, the V gene TRBV28; the match to TRBD1 covers 10 bases. V was clipped by 7 bases and J by 7 bases; unmatched bases: 10. This CDR3 has 14 amino acids. The germline gives CDR1 MDHEN, CDR2 SYDVKM. This CDR3 is CASIGQGELREQYF. The CDR3 nucleotides read TGTGCCAGCATCGGACAGGGGGAACTGAGGGAGCAGTACTTC.

This chain joins TRBV7-2 and TRBJ2-1; 7 bases map to TRBD1. The CDR3 is 16 residues long. Germline trimming cut 3 bases from V and 2 bases from J; bases unmatched to any gene: 7. Germline CDR1 is SGHTA and CDR2 is FQGNSA. CDR3 amino acids: CASSLQGVIAYNEQFF. CDR3 bases: TGTGCCAGCAGCTTGCAGGGGGTGATCGCCTACAATGAGCAGTTCTTC. Supplemented by reference TRBV7-2 and TRBJ2-1, the full variable domain reads GAGVSQSPSNKVTEKGKDVELRCDPISGHTALYWYRQSLGQGLEFLIYFQGNSAPDKSGLPSDRFSAERTGGSVSTLTIQRTQQEDSAVYLCASSLQGVIAYNEQFFGPGTRLTVL.

This chain links TRBV29-1 with TRBJ2-1; 11 bases match TRBD2. The germline V gene encodes CDR1 SQVTM and CDR2 ANQGSEA. The CDR3 is 13 amino acids. The trim removed 4 bases at V and 9 bases at J, leaving 5 bases unmatched. The CDR3 DNA is TGCAGCGTTGTCACTAGCGGGAGTCTTGAGCAGTTCTTC. Its protein product is CSVVTSGSLEQFF.

The chain is built from TRBV5-1 and TRBJ2-3, with unresolved D. The ends were cut back, 9 bases at V and 4 bases at J, with 6 bases in the middle. This CDR3 region has 10 residues. CDR1 SGHRS and CDR2 YFSETQ come from the germline V gene. This CDR3 is CATGPDTQYF. CDR3 nucleotides: TGCGCCACTGGCCCAGATACGCAGTATTTT.

The rearrangement uses TRBV30 and TRBJ2-7; TRBD1 agrees at 8 bases. Looked up from germline, CDR1 is GTSNPN and CDR2 is SVGIG (reference sequence). The CDR3 is 17 amino acids. J was trimmed by 4 bases and V by 0 bases; bases with no gene match: 14. CDR3 region: CAWSVYYEDRDPYEQYF. CDR3 bases: TGTGCCTGGAGTGTATATTATGAGGACAGGGACCCTTACGAGCAGTACTTC.